Listed below are T cell receptor beta chains from one sample, sequenced in a study of T cell changes during pregnancy in multiple sclerosis. Method: immunoSEQ multiplex PCR; TCRdb's copy keeps in-frame clones and lacks some. Here the sample spans about 20,000 clones, 88% being singletons. Sequenced here: CD8+ T cells from peripheral blood mononuclear cells, sampled in the third trimester of pregnancy. The receptor source for this set is a female donor in good health, enrolled as a control in a pregnancy study. Both conserved end residues are part of each CDR3. The D gene is left open where the match is weak. Some rows mark clone size as missing; the rest say once, few, many or name a class of expanded clone.

TRBD2,NA,TRBV7-7,TRBJ2-5,CASSLGGLAGGVQETQYF,TGTGCTAGCAGCTTAGGGGGTCTAGCGGGAGGAGTCCAAGAGACCCAGTACTTC
NA,NA,TRBV5-4,TRBJ2-3,CASSLGLITDTQYF,TGTGCCAGCAGCTTAGGACTGATCACAGATACGCAGTATTTT
TRBD1,NA,TRBV18,TRBJ2-7,CASSPVRTGAMDEQYF,TGTGCCAGCTCACCAGTGCGGACAGGTGCCATGGACGAGCAGTACTTC
NA,NA,TRBV5-4,TRBJ2-1,CASSLGVENEQFF,TGTGCCAGCAGCTTGGGGGTGGAGAATGAGCAGTTCTTC
TRBD2,NA,TRBV6-1,TRBJ2-2,CASSGGSGGLAGELFF,TGTGCCAGCAGTGGGGGTAGCGGGGGGTTGGCCGGGGAGCTGTTTTTT
TRBD1,NA,TRBV28,TRBJ1-2,CASRAGGKDGYTF,TGTGCCAGCAGGGCAGGGGGCAAGGATGGCTACACCTTC
NA,once,TRBV15,TRBJ2-1,CATSPEVRKQFF,TGTGCCACCAGCCCAGAGGTGAGAAAGCAGTTCTTC
NA,NA,TRBV19,TRBJ2-7,CASSDDPGTTYEQYF,TGTGCCAGTAGCGATGACCCCGGGACAACCTACGAGCAGTACTTC
TRBD2,NA,TRBV13,TRBJ2-1,CASSLDSGSRDEQFF,TGTGCCAGCAGCTTAGATAGCGGGAGTCGGGATGAGCAGTTCTTC
NA,NA,TRBV9,TRBJ2-1,CASSVSSNRANEQFF,TGTGCCAGCAGCGTAAGCTCTAACAGGGCCAATGAGCAGTTCTTC